The source of this T cell receptor beta chain is a study of cytomegalovirus exposure and HLA in healthy donors. Comments on this clone: Its specificity is unknown.

The study's findings and limits: Roughly uniform depth of sequencing across donors was assumed in presence/absence analyses. Later work showed greater clonal expansion in HLA-associated TCR beta chains than in equally common others.

Primers for the PCR totalled 60 Vbeta and 13 Jbeta. Here immunoSEQ multiplex PCR was the method, and the copy in TCRdb shows in-frame clones only, minus some. The sample lists about 160,000 clones, roughly 89% occurring once. The trim removed 0 bases at V and 2 bases at J, leaving 6 bases unmatched. CDR3 size: 17 residues. The germline gives CDR1 MNHEY, CDR2 SMNVEV (reference sequence). The TCR originated in a woman younger than 45 in good health and CMV-seronegative. This chain connects TRBV27 to TRBJ2-3; 9 positions agree with TRBD2. Sequenced: PBMCs. The CDR3 here is CASSLSFSGRITDTQYF. The DNA for the CDR3 is TGTGCCAGCAGTTTATCCTTTAGCGGGAGAATCACAGATACGCAGTATTTT.